The clone carrying this T cell receptor beta chain was seen only a few times. Antigen specificity is unknown. This sample is drawn from a study of Graves' ophthalmopathy and Graves' hyperthyroidism. Across the study: Peripheral blood was obtained at first diagnosis, ahead of any treatment.

The study enrolled ophthalmopathy donors with moderate-to-severe activity, CAS ≥3, NOSPECS ≥4 and duration under 3 months. Each diagnosis was determined on the basis of clinical symptoms, serum thyroxine, TRAb, thyroid ultrasound and orbital computed tomography. V was shortened by 4 bases and J by 3 bases, with 11 bases between the two germline ends. Germline V gene data show CDR1 as SGHNT and CDR2 as YYREEE (reference sequence). This CDR3 is built from 13 residues. Study findings and constraints: Ophthalmopathy progression was predicted by the model at 70.59% sensitivity and 72% to 80% specificity.

RNA transcripts yielded amplified TCR beta CDR3 regions. First-round RT-PCR relied on HTBI primers, and a second-round multiplex PCR came next. TCRdb itself ran the multiplex PCR reads through MiXCR, one entry per CDR3 protein. The sample shows 200,000 to 300,000 distinct CDR3 sequences, 45% to 55% of them seen only once. Sequencing was carried out using peripheral blood. This TCR came from an adult man with Graves' ophthalmopathy. V usage is TRBV5-4 and J usage is TRBJ2-7; D is undetermined. CDR3 sequence: CASSLLPNYEQYF. CDR3 sequence (DNA): TGTGCCAGCAGCCTGCTGCCGAACTACGAGCAGTACTTC.